The next 32 T cell receptor beta chains were all read from a single sample in a study of control samples from healthy donors and cancer patients. Data came from immunoSEQ multiplex PCR; TCRdb stores just in-frame clones and leaves some out. The sample consists of 100,000 to 150,000 clones, roughly 89% of them appearing once. The sample taken for sequencing was PBMCs. These receptors were obtained from a man in his fifties or sixties with head and neck cancer.

The chain employs TRBV14 and TRBJ2-3; the match to TRBD1 covers 8 bases. Germline CDR1 reads SGHDN; CDR2 reads FVKESK. CDR3 size: 15 residues. Trimming cost V 4 bases and J 1 base; bases outside gene matches: 4. The CDR3 region has the DNA TGTGCCAGCAGCCCGACAGGGGTACGCACAGATACGCAGTATTTT. Translation: CASSPTGVRTDTQYF.

Only one count was recorded for this clone. The rearrangement joins TRBV5-8 to TRBJ2-7; TRBD2 matches 11 bases. The CDR3 loop spans 14 amino acids. Trimming cost V 6 bases and J 5 bases; bases outside gene matches: 7. Germline lookup yields CDR1 SGHTS and CDR2 YDEGEE. CDR3 coding DNA: TGTGCCAGCATCAGACTAGCGGGACCCCACGAGCAGTACTTC. This sequence encodes CASIRLAGPHEQYF. Drawing the rest from reference TRBV5-8 and TRBJ2-7, the complete variable domain is EAGVTQSPTHLIKTRGQQATLRCSPISGHTSVYWYQQALGLGLQFLLWYDEGEERNRGNFPPRFSGRQFPNYSSELNVNALELEDSALYLCASIRLAGPHEQYFGPGTRLTVT.

This clone was counted only a few times. This rearrangement joins TRBV6-2 or TRBV6-3 to TRBJ1-1; no clear D gene. Germline CDR1 MNHEY, CDR2 SVGEGT. Trimming cost V 2 bases and J 0 bases, with 4 bases left between them. This CDR3 is 13 amino acids long. The CDR3 region is CASSYGMNTEAFF. DNA for the CDR3: TGTGCCAGCAGTTACGGGATGAACACTGAAGCTTTCTTT.

The rearrangement joins TRBV7-9 to TRBJ2-2; D is uncertain. This CDR3 has 15 amino acids. The V and J ends lost 7 bases and 6 bases respectively, with 18 bases between them. Germline CDR1 is SEHNR and CDR2 is FQNEAQ (reference sequence). CDR3 sequence reads: CASNSPSRLAGELFF. CDR3 sequence (DNA): TGTGCCAGCAACTCACCCAGTCGCCTGGCCGGGGAGCTGTTTTTT.

The rearrangement uses TRBV5-4 and TRBJ1-5; possible D gene TRBD1, 5 bases. CDR3 size: 16 residues. The V end lost 6 bases, the J end lost 0 bases, and 16 bases lay between the germline ends. Germline V gene lookup returns CDR1 SGHNT and CDR2 YYREEE (reference sequence). CDR3 region: CASKLGAGNSNQPQHF. As DNA, the CDR3 is TGTGCCAGCAAGCTTGGGGCAGGGAATAGCAATCAGCCCCAGCATTTT.

V is TRBV28 and J is TRBJ2-7, with 9 bases lining up with TRBD2. The trim removed 4 bases at V and 2 bases at J, leaving 9 bases unmatched. CDR3 length: 16 amino acids. Germline values: CDR1 MDHEN, CDR2 SYDVKM. The CDR3 region is CASSSQLAGSAYEQYF. CDR3 in DNA: TGTGCCAGCAGTTCCCAACTAGCGGGCTCAGCCTACGAGCAGTACTTC.

The table lists this clone with a few counts. This sequence joins TRBV29-1 and TRBJ1-2, with TRBD1 identical over 8 bases. J was trimmed by 5 bases and V by 4 bases; bases with no gene match: 21. Per the germline V gene, CDR1 is SQVTM and CDR2 is ANQGSEA. The CDR3 has 18 residues. The CDR3 loop is CSVGGQGALAGGPYGYTF. For the CDR3, the DNA is TGCAGCGTTGGCGGACAGGGAGCTCTGGCAGGGGGCCCGTATGGCTACACCTTC.

The rearrangement joins TRBV19 to TRBJ1-5, with D possibly TRBD1 on 6 matching bases. The CDR3 runs to 14 residues. V lost 7 bases, J lost 7 bases, and 17 bases lay in between. CDR1 is LNHDA and CDR2 is SQIVND in the germline V gene (reference sequence). CDR3 residues: CASTSSGAGQPQHF. CDR3 sequence (DNA): TGTGCCAGTACCTCTTCGGGGGCTGGGCAGCCCCAGCATTTT.

This clone has a handful of counts. The rearrangement uses TRBV7-2 and TRBJ1-5, with 10 bases lining up with TRBD1. This CDR3 has 15 residues. Per germline, CDR1 SGHTA and CDR2 FQGNSA. V lost 2 bases and J lost 12; bases outside the gene matches: 10. The CDR3 sequence is CASSLTGTGDYGQHF. CDR3 DNA sequence: TGTGCCAGCAGCTTAACCGGGACAGGGGATTATGGCCAGCATTTT.

V usage is TRBV7-9 and J usage is TRBJ2-7; unclear D gene. V was cut by 7 bases and J by 2 bases, with 6 bases left in between. Looked up from germline, CDR1 is SEHNR and CDR2 is FQNEAQ (reference sequence). This CDR3 region has 11 residues. The CDR3 here is CASMATYEQYF. CDR3 DNA: TGTGCCAGCATGGCTACCTACGAGCAGTACTTC.

V usage is TRBV24-1 and J usage is TRBJ2-5; 11 nucleotides line up with TRBD1. Per germline, CDR1 KGHDR and CDR2 SFDVKD. The J segment lost 0 bases and the V segment lost 9 bases, leaving 14 bases of the junction unmatched. There are 18 residues in the CDR3. The CDR3 nucleotides are TGTGCCACCGCCGGACAGGGGGCCGTGACCCCCTACCAAGAGACCCAGTACTTC. As protein: CATAGQGAVTPYQETQYF.

The chain couples TRBV2 to TRBJ2-1; no clear D gene. The germline V and J ends were trimmed by 7 bases and 9 bases, with 16 bases remaining between them. The CDR3 has 13 residues. CDR1 is SNHLY and CDR2 is FYNNEI in the germline V gene. The CDR3 nucleotides read TGTGCCAGCAACCCGACGGTGTTGAGTGAGCAGTTCTTC. The encoded protein is CASNPTVLSEQFF.

J is TRBJ2-7 and V is TRBV2, with TRBD1 as a possible D gene (5 bases). The germline V gene has CDR1 SNHLY and CDR2 FYNNEI. The V end was cut by 8 bases, the J end by 7 bases, with 18 bases between. The CDR3 contains 13 residues. The CDR3 DNA follows: TGTGCCAGCCTCAAGGGGTTTTTGGGGGAGCAGTACTTC. Translating it yields CASLKGFLGEQYF. The full variable domain, its missing parts supplied by reference TRBV2 and TRBJ2-7, is EPEVTQTPSHQVTQMGQEVILRCVPISNHLYFYWYRQILGQKVEFLVSFYNNEISEKSEIFDDQFSVERPDGSNFTLKIRSTKLEDSAMYFCASLKGFLGEQYFGPGTRLTVT.

The chain is built from TRBV9 and TRBJ1-3; D unresolved. V was shortened by 2 bases and J by 0 bases, with 6 bases between the two germline ends. CDR1 and CDR2 from the germline V gene are SGDLS and YYNGEE. The CDR3 totals 14 residues. The CDR3 protein is CASSVTDSGNTIYF. DNA of the CDR3: TGTGCCAGCAGCGTTACCGACTCTGGAAACACCATATATTTT.

The chain combines TRBV3-1 (or the pseudogene TRBV3-2) with TRBJ2-3; 7 bases align to TRBD1. Germline CDR1 and CDR2: LGHDT and YNNKEL (reference sequence). The CDR3 runs 15 residues. V trimming: 6 bases; J trimming: 0 bases; junction bases outside the gene matches: 6. The CDR3 DNA follows: TGTGCCAGCAGTTTTGGACAGGCTAGCACAGATACGCAGTATTTT. Translating gives CASSFGQASTDTQYF.

This sequence joins TRBV7-2 and TRBJ2-7, with D possibly called TRBD1 or TRBD2 (5 bases each). Deletions cut 5 bases from V and 2 bases from J, with 13 bases between. Germline V gene sequence: CDR1 SGHTA, CDR2 FQGNSA. The CDR3 spans 14 residues. In DNA form, the CDR3 reads TGTGCCAGCAGCGACCGGGACGTAGCCTACGAGCAGTACTTC. Its translation: CASSDRDVAYEQYF.

The chain combines TRBV11-2 with TRBJ1-4; D gene uncertain. This CDR3 spans 14 amino acids. V was trimmed by 1 base and J by 7 bases, leaving 10 bases between them. Germline V lookup: CDR1 SGHAT, CDR2 FQNNGV. For the CDR3, the DNA is TGTGCCAGCAGCTTAGCTGGGGTGCGTGAAAAACTGTTTTTT. Translation gives CASSLAGVREKLFF. Full variable domain (rest looked up from reference TRBV11-2 and TRBJ1-4): EAGVAQSPRYKIIEKRQSVAFWCNPISGHATLYWYQQILGQGPKLLIQFQNNGVVDDSQLPKDRFSAERLKGVDSTLKIQPAKLEDSAVYLCASSLAGVREKLFFGSGTQLSVL.

This chain connects TRBV3-1 (or the pseudogene TRBV3-2) to TRBJ1-3, with TRBD1 matching 7 bases. The CDR3 runs to 16 residues. Germline V CDR1 and CDR2: LGHDT, YNNKEL (reference sequence). V shed 5 bases, J shed 0 bases, and the junction held 7 bases outside the gene matches. This CDR3 is CASSSTSGGSGNTIYF. The DNA of the CDR3 is TGTGCCAGCAGCTCCACCTCAGGGGGCTCTGGAAACACCATATATTTT.

The chain carries TRBV24-1 and TRBJ2-2; 8 nucleotides line up with TRBD1. Trimming cost V 12 bases and J 3 bases; bases outside gene matches: 20. Germline V gene data show CDR1 as KGHDR and CDR2 as SFDVKD. The CDR3 is 18 amino acids. The CDR3 region has the DNA TGTGCCCCCTACCTCCGGGACAGGACTCCACAGGACACCGGGGAGCTGTTTTTT. Residues: CAPYLRDRTPQDTGELFF.

The chain uses TRBV19 and TRBJ2-7; D uncertain. V was clipped by 1 base and J by 5 bases, with 15 bases between them. Germline values: CDR1 LNHDA, CDR2 SQIVND (reference sequence). CDR3 length: 15 residues. The chain's CDR3 is CASSIGPGFFDEQYF. CDR3 sequence (DNA): TGTGCCAGTAGTATAGGTCCAGGCTTCTTCGACGAGCAGTACTTC. The full variable domain, in which reference TRBV19 and TRBJ2-7 provide the parts outside the CDR3, is DGGITQSPKYLFRKEGQNVTLSCEQNLNHDAMYWYRQDPGQGLRLIYYSQIVNDFQKGDIAEGYSVSREKKESFPLTVTSAQKNPTAFYLCASSIGPGFFDEQYFGPGTRLTVT.

V and J are TRBV7-9 and TRBJ1-4; possibly TRBD1 for D (6 bases). Germline assignment: CDR1 SEHNR and CDR2 FQNEAQ (reference sequence). The germline V and J ends were trimmed by 1 base and 4 bases, with 10 bases remaining between them. The CDR3 sequence is 15 residues long. The CDR3 bases are TGTGCCAGCAGCTTAGTAGGACAGAGTAATGAAAAACTGTTTTTT. Translated: CASSLVGQSNEKLFF.

The V gene is TRBV27, the J gene TRBJ1-5; D remains unclear. Trimming removed 5 bases from V and 11 bases from J, with 16 bases in between. CDR1 and CDR2 from the germline V gene are MNHEY and SMNVEV (reference sequence). This CDR3 contains 13 residues. CDR3 protein: CASSLIPREAQHF. In nucleotides, the CDR3 is TGTGCCAGCAGTCTGATACCCCGAGAGGCCCAGCATTTT.

The chain links TRBV6-5 to TRBJ1-1; D is unclear. The CDR3 spans 13 residues. The ends were cut back, 10 bases at V and 0 bases at J, with 12 bases in the middle. Looked up from germline, CDR1 is MNHEY and CDR2 is SVGAGI. The chain's CDR3 is CATLSVMNTEAFF. CDR3 nucleotide sequence: TGTGCCACACTATCCGTCATGAACACTGAAGCTTTCTTT.

This sequence joins TRBV2 and TRBJ1-2, with 7 bases fitting TRBD1. V was pared by 1 base and J by 3 bases, with 8 bases of the junction left unmatched. CDR3 size: 16 residues. Germline V gene data show CDR1 as SNHLY and CDR2 as FYNNEI. The CDR3 DNA follows: TGTGCCAGCAGTGAAGTGAGGGGGCCGCGGTACTATGGCTACACCTTC. This translates into CASSEVRGPRYYGYTF.

The rearrangement uses TRBV28 and TRBJ2-1; D call uncertain. This CDR3 region has 14 residues. The germline gives CDR1 MDHEN, CDR2 SYDVKM. Trimming stripped 6 bases from V and 0 bases from J, with 9 bases between. The CDR3 loop reads CASSTEISYNEQFF. CDR3 coding DNA: TGTGCCAGCAGCACGGAGATCTCCTACAATGAGCAGTTCTTC.

This chain connects TRBV9 to TRBJ2-5; TRBD2 might be the D (6 bases). Germline V CDR1 and CDR2: SGDLS, YYNGEE. The CDR3 is made up of 12 amino acids. V dropped 4 bases and J dropped 5 bases, with 9 bases sitting between them. CDR3 nucleotides: TGTGCCAGCAGCACCAGCGGGGAGACCCAGTACTTC. It codes for CASSTSGETQYF.

V usage is TRBV7-6 and J usage is TRBJ1-4; 8 positions agree with TRBD1. CDR1 is SGHVS, CDR2 FNYEAQ, per germline. V lost 5 bases and J lost 8; bases outside the gene matches: 7. The CDR3 runs 14 residues. The CDR3: CASSPQGAREKLFF. The CDR3 coding sequence is TGTGCCAGCAGCCCGCAGGGGGCAAGAGAAAAACTGTTTTTT.

The chain couples TRBV11-2 to TRBJ1-2; 8 positions match TRBD1. Germline values: CDR1 SGHAT, CDR2 FQNNGV. The CDR3 runs 15 residues. V was clipped by 5 bases and J by 1 base; unmatched bases: 6. The CDR3 is CASSLTGASNYGYTF. CDR3 nucleotides: TGTGCCAGCAGCCTGACAGGGGCCAGTAACTATGGCTACACCTTC.

The rearrangement links TRBV28 to TRBJ2-1; D is possibly TRBD2 (6 bases). Between the trimmed V and J ends, which lost 1 base and 3 bases, there was a span of 16 bases. This CDR3 spans 17 amino acids. Per the germline V gene, CDR1 is MDHEN and CDR2 is SYDVKM. The CDR3 DNA reads as TGTGCCAGCAGTTTATTGAGTGCGGGACGGGGCTACAATGAGCAGTTCTTC. Its translation is CASSLLSAGRGYNEQFF.

This chain links TRBV9 with TRBJ2-1; no clear D gene. This CDR3 is built from 14 residues. Germline CDR1 SGDLS, CDR2 YYNGEE. V was cut by 3 bases and J by 5 bases, with 12 bases left in between. The CDR3 protein is CASSADLGNNEQFF. The CDR3 DNA reads TGTGCCAGCAGCGCAGATCTAGGAAACAATGAGCAGTTCTTC.

V and J are TRBV7-6 and TRBJ1-4; no clear D. Germline V gene data show CDR1 as SGHVS and CDR2 as FNYEAQ. Deletions cut 3 bases from V and 0 bases from J, with 11 bases between. The length of the CDR3 is 16 residues. CDR3 nucleotide sequence: TGTGCCAGCAGCTTTTCTAGGCGATCAACTAATGAAAAACTGTTTTTT. Translated, it gives CASSFSRRSTNEKLFF.

The count of this clone is one. The V and J genes are TRBV2 and TRBJ1-5; weak D call: TRBD1 (5 bases). Per the germline V gene, CDR1 is SNHLY and CDR2 is FYNNEI. V dropped 6 bases and J dropped 0 bases, with 18 bases sitting between them. The CDR3 is made up of 17 amino acids. CDR3 in DNA: TGTGCCAGCAGCCCCTTGCAGGGAGGATATAGCAATCAGCCCCAGCATTTT. This codes for CASSPLQGGYSNQPQHF.